The table lists the clone carrying this TCR beta chain with a few counts. Antigen unknown. This entry comes from a study of human T cells and chemical hapten exposure. Time point meaning: patch test 1, 2 weeks after DPC sensitization. Treatment denoted: therapeutic diphenylcyclopropenone sensitization with weekly scalp DPC. Blood draws preceded each patch test application. Findings of the study overall: Expanded TCR counts at PT1 went up together with patch test score, a positive correlation. The number of TCRs over 1 in 1000 frequency stayed unchanged after DPC.

The V gene's germline CDR1 is LNHNV and CDR2 YYDKDF (reference sequence). The V and J ends lost 1 base and 1 base respectively, with 10 bases between them. The CDR3 runs to 15 residues. TCRdb passed the RACE reads through MiXCR, listing each CDR3 protein once. The sample shows around 150,000 distinct CDR3 sequences, about 14% of them seen only once. The clonotype originates from a woman aged 30 to 39 with alopecia areata. Some clones in this sample may be carry-over from other donors' samples. The gene calls are TRBV15 and TRBJ1-1; D may be TRBD1 (6 bases). The sample here was whole blood, taken in connection with sensitization to the hapten diphenylcyclopropenone (DPC). The chain's CDR3 is CATSRVGRGNTEAFF. The CDR3 coding sequence is TGTGCCACCAGCAGAGTGGGCAGGGGGAACACTGAAGCTTTCTTT.